This T cell receptor beta chain was sequenced in a study of shared clonotypes between healthy human individuals. The overall study: The study used three CD4 naive, three CD4 memory, two CD8 naive and one CD8 memory plate per donor.

Germline V gene lookup returns CDR1 SGHDT and CDR2 YYEEEE. The ends were cut back, 4 bases at V and 2 bases at J, with 14 bases in the middle. The CDR3 contains 15 residues. Positive CCR7 selection of CD45RO-negative cells yielded the naive CD8 cells, and terminally differentiated effector memory CD45RA+ cells were excluded. All donors qualified as healthy HIV-negative adults and had experienced no recent acute infections or vaccinations. The assay used deep level. Genomic DNA per cell subset filled all wells of several immunoSEQ plates. Assay: immunoSEQ multiplex PCR; the TCRdb copy retains only in-frame clones and omits some. Here the sample spans approximately 2,000,000 clones, roughly 95% being singletons.

Sequencing used naive CD8+ T cells from PBMCs. This clonotype originated in a man between 18 and 29 years old in good health. Some clones in this sample may be carry-over from other donors' samples. This chain connects TRBV5-6 to TRBJ2-3; D unclear. The CDR3 region is CASSPGAAFTDTQYF. Here the CDR3 DNA reads TGTGCCAGCAGCCCCGGTGCGGCTTTCACAGATACGCAGTATTTT.